One and the same sample provided the 24 T cell receptor beta chains below, sequenced in a study of blood T cell repertoires in COVID-19. Produced via immunoSEQ multiplex PCR; TCRdb's table is partial and in-frame only. The sample includes 210,000 or so clones, approximately 80% of them seen just once. The sequenced sample consisted of peripheral blood. The receptors originated from a man in his forties or fifties who had recovered from COVID-19.

CDR3 sequence: CASRWTGENGELFF. In nucleotides, the CDR3 is TGTGCCAGCAGGTGGACAGGGGAAAACGGGGAGCTGTTTTTT. This chain connects TRBV25-1 to TRBJ2-2, with 9 nucleotides matching TRBD1. The CDR3 loop spans 14 amino acids. CDR1 and CDR2 (germline): MGHDK, SYGVNS. The junction had 6 bases not matched to a gene; V was cut back by 6 bases and J by 7 bases.

V is TRBV7-3 and J is TRBJ2-1; 9 nucleotides line up with TRBD1. CDR3 size: 16 residues. Trimming removed 5 bases from V and 6 bases from J; junction bases left unmatched: 11. Germline V gene data show CDR1 as SGHTA and CDR2 as FQGTGA. The CDR3 reads CASSLISGTGINEQFF. DNA of the CDR3: TGTGCCAGCAGCCTAATTTCCGGGACAGGGATCAATGAGCAGTTCTTC.

A single count supports this clone. This chain uses TRBV5-4 with TRBJ2-1; tentatively, D is TRBD2 (7 bases). Per the germline V gene, CDR1 is SGHNT and CDR2 is YYREEE (reference sequence). The CDR3 has 16 residues. V was pared by 7 bases and J by 5 bases, with 22 bases between. In nucleotides, the CDR3 is TGTGCCAGCCGAAGGGGGGGGTCGGGTTCAAACAATGAGCAGTTCTTC. Its translation: CASRRGGSGSNNEQFF.

This clone was seen once. This chain connects TRBV27 to TRBJ2-1, with a possible D match to TRBD2 (5 bases). The V and J ends lost 6 bases and 8 bases respectively, with 11 bases between them. Germline lookup yields CDR1 MNHEY and CDR2 SMNVEV (reference sequence). The CDR3 runs to 12 residues. The CDR3 reads CASSYEGYEQFF. The CDR3 nucleotides read TGTGCCAGCAGCTACGAGGGTTATGAGCAGTTCTTC.

This clone was seen just once. The chain employs TRBV15 and TRBJ2-7, with 7 bases that match TRBD2. V gave up 1 base and J gave up 5 bases; unmatched junction bases: 8. The germline gives CDR1 LNHNV, CDR2 YYDKDF (reference sequence). The CDR3 is 15 amino acids. The CDR3 spells CATSRGGGSWNEQYF. The CDR3, as DNA: TGTGCCACCAGCAGAGGCGGCGGGAGTTGGAACGAGCAGTACTTC.

This clone was seen more than once but under ten times. The CDR3 loop is CASSPFGTSGSNEQFF. The CDR3 coding sequence is TGTGCCAGCAGTCCTTTCGGGACTAGCGGGAGTAATGAGCAGTTCTTC. The rearrangement links TRBV9 to TRBJ2-1; 14 nucleotides align to TRBD2. This CDR3 region has 16 residues. With V trimmed by 5 bases and J by 7 bases, 8 bases remained unmatched. CDR1 is SGDLS, CDR2 YYNGEE, per germline. The whole variable domain, remainder taken from reference TRBV9 and TRBJ2-1, is DSGVTQTPKHLITATGQRVTLRCSPRSGDLSVYWYQQSLDQGLQFLIQYYNGEERAKGNILERFSAQQFPDLHSELNLSSLELGDSALYFCASSPFGTSGSNEQFFGPGTRLTVL.

V gene TRBV13 combines with J gene TRBJ2-3, with TRBD2 identical over 12 bases. J was trimmed by 2 bases and V by 4 bases; bases with no gene match: 13. The CDR3 contains 19 residues. CDR1 is PRHDT and CDR2 is FYEKMQ in the germline V gene (reference sequence). CDR3 sequence reads: CASSSTRFGLAGLTDTQYF. The CDR3 DNA is TGTGCCAGCAGCTCAACCCGATTTGGACTAGCGGGGCTCACAGATACGCAGTATTTT.

The gene calls are TRBV6-5 and TRBJ2-1, with D possibly TRBD1 on 5 matching bases. The CDR3 runs to 14 residues. V lost 6 bases to trimming and J lost 12 bases, with 21 bases between them. CDR1 and CDR2 from the germline V gene are MNHEY and SVGAGI. CDR3 coding DNA: TGTGCCAGCAGCCGAACCACAGGTTCCCAGGGGCAGTTCTTC. Amino acids: CASSRTTGSQGQFF.

This clone was counted once. The rearrangement links TRBV5-4 to TRBJ2-7; possible D gene TRBD2, 5 bases. Trimming removed 2 bases at V and 6 bases at J, with 15 bases between. Germline V gives CDR1 SGHNT, CDR2 YYREEE (reference sequence). The length of the CDR3 is 14 residues. CDR3 sequence reads: CASSFDYTTLEQYF. The CDR3 nucleotides are TGTGCCAGCAGCTTCGACTACACGACCCTCGAGCAGTACTTC. Variable domain in full (rest from reference TRBV5-4 and TRBJ2-7): ETGVTQSPTHLIKTRGQQVTLRCSSQSGHNTVSWYQQALGQGPQFIFQYYREEENGRGNFPPRFSGLQFPNYSSELNVNALELDDSALYLCASSFDYTTLEQYFGPGTRLTVT.

The CDR3 nucleotides read TGTGCCAGCAGCCAACGCCGACAGGGCTCCTACAATGAGCAGTTCTTC. Protein product: CASSQRRQGSYNEQFF. The chain links TRBV4-2 to TRBJ2-1; 7 nucleotides line up with TRBD1. The CDR3 is 16 amino acids. Germline values: CDR1 LGHNA, CDR2 YNFKEQ. Trimming removed 2 bases from V and 0 bases from J; junction bases left unmatched: 4.

Concerning this clone itself: In the same sample, other DNA sequences code for this CDR3. V usage is TRBV6-4 and J usage is TRBJ2-3, with a possible D match to TRBD2 (6 bases). This CDR3 comprises 14 residues. Trimming pared 4 bases from V and 3 bases from J, leaving 11 bases between. Germline CDR1 MRHNA, CDR2 SNTAGT. The DNA for the CDR3 is TGTGCCAGCAGTGTGGAGGGTTCGACAGATACGCAGTATTTT. Translation: CASSVEGSTDTQYF.

The chain combines TRBV5-4 with TRBJ2-1; possibly TRBD2 for D (5 bases). Germline CDR1 is SGHNT and CDR2 is YYREEE (reference sequence). The CDR3 sequence is 14 residues long. Between the trimmed V and J ends, which lost 0 bases and 8 bases, there was a span of 12 bases. CDR3 sequence reads: CASSLVGNPDEQFF. CDR3 DNA sequence: TGTGCCAGCAGCTTGGTCGGGAATCCGGATGAGCAGTTCTTC.

The chain employs TRBV28 and TRBJ2-1; 8 positions agree with TRBD2. V shed 8 bases and J 3 bases; nucleotides not matched to a gene: 9. Germline V CDR1 and CDR2: MDHEN, SYDVKM. CDR3 length: 15 amino acids. As DNA, the CDR3 is TGTGCCAGCCTGAGCGGGAGCCTCGGCTACAATGAGCAGTTCTTC. It translates to CASLSGSLGYNEQFF.

V gene TRBV7-3 combines with J gene TRBJ2-4, with TRBD2 matching over 7 bases. Germline CDR1 SGHTA, CDR2 FQGTGA. The CDR3 sequence is 14 residues long. After removal of 4 bases from V and 6 bases from J, the junction contained 6 bases not matched to a gene. CDR3 nucleotide sequence: TGTGCCAGCAGCTCCCAGCGGGACGGAAACATTCAGTACTTC. This gives the protein CASSSQRDGNIQYF.

The chain joins TRBV28 to TRBJ1-1; D may be TRBD1 (5 bases). The CDR3 is 15 residues long. Germline loops: CDR1 MDHEN, CDR2 SYDVKM. Deletions cut 3 bases from V and 1 base from J, with 12 bases between. CDR3 coding DNA: TGTGCCAGCAGTTTTCCCCGCCAGGGGAACACTGAAGCTTTCTTT. Its protein is CASSFPRQGNTEAFF. Drawing the rest from reference TRBV28 and TRBJ1-1, the complete variable domain is DVKVTQSSRYLVKRTGEKVFLECVQDMDHENMFWYRQDPGLGLRLIYFSYDVKMKEKGDIPEGYSVSREKKERFSLILESASTNQTSMYLCASSFPRQGNTEAFFGQGTRLTVV.

This clone showed up just a few times. V usage is TRBV4-1 and J usage is TRBJ1-3; possible D gene TRBD1, 5 bases. CDR3 length: 16 residues. Germline values: CDR1 MGHRA, CDR2 YSYEKL. Trimming left V 2 bases short and J 1 base short, with 12 bases between. CDR3 sequence (DNA): TGCGCCAGCAGCCAAATTCTGAGACAGTCTGGAAACACCATATATTTT. Translating gives CASSQILRQSGNTIYF.

This clone was counted only a few times. This chain uses TRBV5-1 with TRBJ2-5; 7 nucleotides agree with TRBD2. The CDR3 has 15 amino acids. Trimming at V came to 4 bases and at J to 5 bases, leaving 11 bases not matched to a gene. Germline V gene sequence: CDR1 SGHRS, CDR2 YFSETQ. The CDR3 loop reads CASSPGLGTMETQYF. CDR3 DNA sequence: TGCGCCAGCAGCCCCGGACTAGGTACAATGGAGACCCAGTACTTC.

This chain links TRBV7-3 with TRBJ2-1; D not certain. The CDR3 spans 17 residues. Germline CDR1 and CDR2: SGHTA and FQGTGA. V gave up 2 bases and J gave up 8 bases, with 22 bases separating them. CDR3 DNA sequence: TGTGCCAGCAGCTTATTAGTACGGCAAGATGGGCAGGATGAGCAGTTCTTC. This gives the protein CASSLLVRQDGQDEQFF.

The chain is built from TRBV29-1 and TRBJ2-3; 9 positions match TRBD2. The CDR3 sequence is 14 residues long. Losses at the gene ends were 3 bases for V and 2 bases for J; bases not matched to a gene: 3. CDR1 is SQVTM and CDR2 is ANQGSEA in the germline V gene. The CDR3 is CSVDAGGLTDTQYF. CDR3 nucleotides: TGCAGCGTTGATGCGGGAGGGCTCACAGATACGCAGTATTTT.

This chain connects TRBV7-9 to TRBJ2-5; 7 nucleotides align to TRBD1. J gave up 3 bases and V 3 bases, and 7 bases lay outside the gene matches. Germline V gives CDR1 SEHNR, CDR2 FQNEAQ (reference sequence). This CDR3 spans 15 amino acids. CDR3 DNA: TGTGCCAGCAGCTTCGACGGGACAGCAGAAGAGACCCAGTACTTC. It specifies CASSFDGTAEETQYF.

This chain uses TRBV28 with TRBJ1-5; no clear D. The germline V and J ends were trimmed by 8 bases and 2 bases, with 13 bases remaining between them. From germline, CDR1 is MDHEN and CDR2 SYDVKM. The CDR3 has 14 residues. The CDR3, as DNA: TGTGCCAGCCGTTACAGCCAACGCAATCAGCCCCAGCATTTT. Protein sequence: CASRYSQRNQPQHF.

The rearrangement links TRBV5-4 to TRBJ2-7; 10 bases align to TRBD2. V dropped 1 base and J dropped 6; count of bases not matched to a gene: 7. The CDR3 runs 15 residues. The V gene's germline CDR1 is SGHNT and CDR2 YYREEE (reference sequence). CDR3 sequence: CASSLPSGTSAEQYF. CDR3 bases: TGTGCCAGCAGCTTGCCCTCCGGGACTAGCGCCGAGCAGTACTTC.

The chain is built from TRBV6-6 and TRBJ1-5; 7 bases line up with TRBD1. With V trimmed by 5 bases and J by 0 bases, 10 bases remained unmatched. The CDR3 has 17 residues. The germline V gene has CDR1 MNHNY and CDR2 SVGAGI (reference sequence). Here the CDR3 reads CASSPKGARYSNQPQHF. The CDR3 coding sequence is TGTGCCAGCAGTCCAAAGGGGGCCAGGTATAGCAATCAGCCCCAGCATTTT.

The J gene is TRBJ2-7, the V gene TRBV6-5, with 7 bases identical to TRBD1. The CDR3 loop spans 14 amino acids. Germline CDR1 is MNHEY and CDR2 is SVGAGI. J gave up 3 bases and V 6 bases, and 8 bases lay outside the gene matches. Written as DNA, the CDR3 is TGTGCCAGCAGCTTGGACAGGAGACACTACGAGCAGTACTTC. It specifies CASSLDRRHYEQYF.